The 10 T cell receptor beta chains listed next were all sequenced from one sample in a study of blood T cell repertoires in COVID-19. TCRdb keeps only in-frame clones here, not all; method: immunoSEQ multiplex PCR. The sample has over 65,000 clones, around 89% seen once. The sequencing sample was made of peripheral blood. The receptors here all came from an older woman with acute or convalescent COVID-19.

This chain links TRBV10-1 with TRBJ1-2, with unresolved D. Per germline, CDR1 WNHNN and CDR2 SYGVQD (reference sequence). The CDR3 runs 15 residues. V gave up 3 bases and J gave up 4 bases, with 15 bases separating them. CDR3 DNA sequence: TGCGCCAGCAGTGAAGTAAGGAGGCGCAGCTATGGCTACACCTTC. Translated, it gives CASSEVRRRSYGYTF.

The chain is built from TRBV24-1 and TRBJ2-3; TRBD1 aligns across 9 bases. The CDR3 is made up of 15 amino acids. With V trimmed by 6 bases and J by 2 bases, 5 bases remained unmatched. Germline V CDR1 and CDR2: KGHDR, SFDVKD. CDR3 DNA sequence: TGTGCCACCAGTCGCCGGGACAGGGACACAGATACGCAGTATTTT. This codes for CATSRRDRDTDTQYF.

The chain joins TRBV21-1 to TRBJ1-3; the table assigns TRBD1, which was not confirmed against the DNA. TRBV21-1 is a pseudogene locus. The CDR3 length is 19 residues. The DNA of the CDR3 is TGTGCCAGCAGCAAAGGCAACCGGGACAGGGAAAGCTCTGGAAACACCATATATTTT. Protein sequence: CASSKGNRDRESSGNTIYF.

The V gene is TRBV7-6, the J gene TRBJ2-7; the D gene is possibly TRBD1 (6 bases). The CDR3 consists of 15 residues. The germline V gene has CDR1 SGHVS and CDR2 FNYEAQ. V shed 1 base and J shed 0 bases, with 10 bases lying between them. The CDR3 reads CASSLGQARSYEQYV. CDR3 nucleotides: TGTGCCAGCAGCTTAGGACAGGCACGCTCCTACGAGCAGTACGTC.

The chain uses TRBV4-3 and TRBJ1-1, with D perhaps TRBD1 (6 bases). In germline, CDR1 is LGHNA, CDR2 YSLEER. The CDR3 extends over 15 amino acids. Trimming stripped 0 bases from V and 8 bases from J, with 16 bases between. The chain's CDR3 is CASSQDTGWGPEAFF. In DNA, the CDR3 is TGCGCCAGCAGCCAAGATACGGGGTGGGGGCCAGAAGCTTTCTTT.

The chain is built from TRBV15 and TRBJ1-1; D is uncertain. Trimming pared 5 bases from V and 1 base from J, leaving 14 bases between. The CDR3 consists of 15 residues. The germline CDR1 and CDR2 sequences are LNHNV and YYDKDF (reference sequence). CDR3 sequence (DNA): TGTGCCACCAGCTCCCGACGAGGGTGGAACACTGAAGCTTTCTTT. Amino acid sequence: CATSSRRGWNTEAFF.

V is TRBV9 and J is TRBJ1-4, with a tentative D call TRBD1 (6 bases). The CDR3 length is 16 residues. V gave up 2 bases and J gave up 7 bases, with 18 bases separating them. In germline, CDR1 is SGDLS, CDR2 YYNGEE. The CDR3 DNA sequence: TGTGCCAGCAGCGTGGGGCAGGGGCTGAGCGGTGAAAAACTGTTTTTT. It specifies CASSVGQGLSGEKLFF.

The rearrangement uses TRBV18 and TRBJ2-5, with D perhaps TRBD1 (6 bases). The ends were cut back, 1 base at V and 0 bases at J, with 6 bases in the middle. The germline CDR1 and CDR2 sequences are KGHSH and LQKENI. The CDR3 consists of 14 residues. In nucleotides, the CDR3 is TGTGCCAGCTCACCACGACAGGACCAAGAGACCCAGTACTTC. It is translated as CASSPRQDQETQYF.

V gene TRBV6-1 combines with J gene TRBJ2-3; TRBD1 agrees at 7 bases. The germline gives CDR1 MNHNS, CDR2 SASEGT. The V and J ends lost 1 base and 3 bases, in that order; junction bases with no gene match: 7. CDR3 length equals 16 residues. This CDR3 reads CASSEEGVRGTDTQYF. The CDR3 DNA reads TGTGCCAGCAGTGAAGAAGGCGTCAGGGGGACAGATACGCAGTATTTT.

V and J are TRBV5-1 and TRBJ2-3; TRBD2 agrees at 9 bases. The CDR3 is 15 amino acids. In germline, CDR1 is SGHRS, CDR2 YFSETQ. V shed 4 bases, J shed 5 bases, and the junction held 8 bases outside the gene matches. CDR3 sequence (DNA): TGCGCCAGCAGCCAAGGTAGCGGGAGAGGAGATACGCAGTATTTT. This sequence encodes CASSQGSGRGDTQYF.